These 27 T cell receptor beta chains came from one sample sequenced in a study of CD8+CD57+ T cells in acquired aplastic anemia. Genomic DNA templated the TCR beta VDJ and CDR3 profiling. TCRdb reprocessed the reads with MiXCR, giving one entry per CDR3 protein. Of approximately 59,000 distinct CDR3 sequences in the sample, about 56% were seen once. Only patients with CD8+CD57+ cell expansion on flow cytometry were chosen for sequencing. Sequenced: sorted CD4+, CD8+, or CD8+CD57+ T cells (not recorded which) from PBMCs. The receptors stem from a human donor with aplastic anemia.

V gene TRBV10-3 combines with J gene TRBJ2-6, with D unclear. The V end was cut by 1 base, the J end by 4 bases, with 2 bases between. The CDR3 totals 13 residues. Looked up from germline, CDR1 is ENHRY and CDR2 is SYGVKD. For the CDR3, the DNA is TGTGCCATCAGTGAGTTGGGGGCCAACGTCCTGACTTTC. Amino acid sequence: CAISELGANVLTF.

This clonotype was seen just once. The CDR3 spells CASSQPAAGGQETQYF. CDR3 DNA: TGTGCCAGCAGCCAACCCGCGGCGGGGGGGCAAGAGACCCAGTACTTC. This rearrangement joins TRBV14 to TRBJ2-5, with 9 nucleotides matching TRBD2. The length of the CDR3 is 16 residues. Germline CDR1 and CDR2: SGHDN and FVKESK. V gave up 2 bases and J gave up 2 bases; unmatched junction bases: 6. Filled out from reference TRBV14 and TRBJ2-5, the complete variable domain reads EAGVTQFPSHSVIEKGQTVTLRCDPISGHDNLYWYRRVMGKEIKFLLHFVKESKQDESGMPNNRFLAERTGGTYSTLKVQPAELEDSGVYFCASSQPAAGGQETQYFGPGTRLLVL.

The sample holds a few counts of this clonotype. The CDR3 DNA sequence: TGTGCCACCAGTGATGGGGGAAAGACCCAGTACTTC. Residues: CATSDGGKTQYF. The genes are TRBV24-1 and TRBJ2-5, with D perhaps assigned TRBD1 or TRBD2 (5 bases each). V lost 3 bases and J 6 bases, leaving 7 bases between the germline ends. CDR1 and CDR2 (germline): KGHDR, SFDVKD. This CDR3 comprises 12 residues.

This clonotype was recorded many times. The chain links TRBV29-1 to TRBJ2-1; weak D call: TRBD1 (6 bases). Trimming removed 7 bases at V and 0 bases at J, with 10 bases between. Germline values: CDR1 SQVTM, CDR2 ANQGSEA. The CDR3 extends over 13 amino acids. In DNA form, the CDR3 reads TGCAGCGGCAGGGGTTCCTCCTACAATGAGCAGTTCTTC. Translation: CSGRGSSYNEQFF.

In its sample, this clonotype was seen a few times. The V call is TRBV25-1, the J call TRBJ1-1, with D perhaps matching TRBD1 (6 bases). The germline V gene encodes CDR1 MGHDK and CDR2 SYGVNS. V was cut by 0 bases and J by 1 base, with 12 bases left in between. The CDR3 extends over 16 amino acids. The CDR3 DNA sequence: TGTGCCAGCAGTGAATACGGCAGGGGCCAGAACACTGAAGCTTTCTTT. It specifies CASSEYGRGQNTEAFF.

The V and J genes are TRBV19 and TRBJ2-1, with D possibly being TRBD1 or TRBD2 (6 bases each). Trimming stripped 3 bases from V and 8 bases from J, with 17 bases between. This CDR3 has 15 amino acids. In germline, CDR1 is LNHDA, CDR2 SQIVND (reference sequence). The CDR3 sequence: CASSIGARDNDEQFF. CDR3 nucleotide sequence: TGTGCCAGTAGTATTGGTGCGCGGGACAACGATGAGCAGTTCTTC.

This clonotype was seen at least ten times. The J gene is TRBJ1-1, the V gene TRBV9; 8 bases are a match to TRBD1. The CDR3 loop spans 15 amino acids. The V gene end was trimmed by 4 bases and the J gene end by 4 bases; junction bases not matched to a gene: 9. Germline V gene lookup returns CDR1 SGDLS and CDR2 YYNGEE. The CDR3 region has the DNA TGTGCCAGCAGCCCCCGACAGGGGCCTCCCACTGAAGCTTTCTTT. This sequence encodes CASSPRQGPPTEAFF.

In its sample, this clonotype was seen a few times. The CDR3 DNA is TGTGCCAGCAGAGCAGGGTTGTATGGCTACACCTTC. Translating gives CASRAGLYGYTF. The rearrangement uses TRBV25-1 and TRBJ1-2; D might be TRBD1 (5 bases). V gave up 6 bases and J gave up 5 bases, with 10 bases separating them. The CDR3 has 12 amino acids. Per the germline V gene, CDR1 is MGHDK and CDR2 is SYGVNS.

The rearrangement joins TRBV5-1 to TRBJ1-5; unclear D gene. This CDR3 contains 13 residues. CDR1 SGHRS and CDR2 YFSETQ come from the germline V gene. V lost 0 bases, J lost 1 base, and 2 bases lay in between. CDR3 bases: TGCGCCAGCAGCTTGGACAGCAATCAGCCCCAGCATTTT. Translation: CASSLDSNQPQHF.

V and J are TRBV2 and TRBJ2-7; 7 positions match TRBD2. Germline trimming cut 9 bases from V and 6 bases from J; bases unmatched to any gene: 8. The length of the CDR3 is 12 residues. The germline gives CDR1 SNHLY, CDR2 FYNNEI. The CDR3 DNA reads as TGTGCCAGTTCTAGCGGTTCGGTCGAGCAGTACTTC. Translating it yields CASSSGSVEQYF.

This chain connects TRBV24-1 to TRBJ2-7; a possible D gene is TRBD2 (6 bases). V was clipped by 7 bases and J by 4 bases, with 13 bases between them. The germline V gene has CDR1 KGHDR and CDR2 SFDVKD. The CDR3 has 13 residues. In DNA, the CDR3 is TGTGCCACCAGCGACGGGGGTCCGTACGAGCAGTACTTC. Translated: CATSDGGPYEQYF.

The genes are TRBV19 and TRBJ2-3, with 14 bases aligning to TRBD2. The CDR3 has 15 residues. V trimming: 6 bases; J trimming: 2 bases; junction bases outside the gene matches: 1. Germline CDR1 LNHDA, CDR2 SQIVND (reference sequence). The CDR3 here is CASRGLAGDTDTQYF. The CDR3 region has the DNA TGTGCCAGTAGGGGACTAGCGGGGGACACAGATACGCAGTATTTT.

J is TRBJ2-1 and V is TRBV20-1; 10 bases map to TRBD2. The V and J ends lost 1 base and 8 bases, in that order; junction bases with no gene match: 8. Germline V gives CDR1 DFQATT, CDR2 SNEGSKA (reference sequence). This CDR3 is 15 amino acids long. The CDR3 DNA is TGCAGTGCTAGAGTCCCGAGCGGGAGGGAGGATGAGCAGTTCTTC. Protein sequence: CSARVPSGREDEQFF.

This clonotype appeared many times. The chain is built from TRBV4-1 and TRBJ1-2, with 8 bases identical to TRBD1. Germline V gene data show CDR1 as MGHRA and CDR2 as YSYEKL. This CDR3 has 15 amino acids. The V and J ends lost 3 bases and 2 bases, in that order; junction bases with no gene match: 5. The CDR3 spells CASSHPRQGNYGYTF. The CDR3 DNA reads as TGCGCCAGCAGCCACCCCCGACAGGGGAACTATGGCTACACCTTC.

Only one count was recorded for this clonotype. The gene calls are TRBV7-3 and TRBJ2-3, with D hard to call. The V gene lost 5 bases and the J gene lost 6 bases, with 12 bases spanning the gap. The CDR3 sequence is 13 residues long. From germline, CDR1 is SGHTA and CDR2 FQGTGA. This CDR3 is CASSLTTGDTQYF. CDR3 bases: TGTGCCAGCAGCCTTACTACGGGCGATACGCAGTATTTT. Using reference TRBV7-3 and TRBJ2-3 for the parts outside the CDR3, the full variable domain is GAGVSQTPSNKVTEKGKYVELRCDPISGHTALYWYRQSLGQGPEFLIYFQGTGAADDSGLPNDRFFAVRPEGSVSTLKIQRTERGDSAVYLCASSLTTGDTQYFGPGTRLTVL.

V is TRBV29-1 and J is TRBJ1-1; 7 bases fit TRBD1. Per the germline V gene, CDR1 is SQVTM and CDR2 is ANQGSEA. This CDR3 has 12 amino acids. The trim removed 4 bases at V and 4 bases at J, leaving 3 bases unmatched. CDR3 DNA sequence: TGCAGCGTTGTTCGACAGGGCACTGAAGCTTTCTTT. It translates to CSVVRQGTEAFF.

About this clonotype itself: No conserved phenylalanine or tryptophan is present at the end of the CDR3, so a read error is the likely explanation. The gene calls are TRBV10-1 and TRBJ1-6; D is uncertain. This CDR3 spans 15 amino acids. V was trimmed by 3 bases and J by 2 bases, leaving 8 bases between them. The germline CDR1 and CDR2 sequences are WNHNN and SYGVQD (reference sequence). This CDR3 reads CASSDGRTYNSPLHL. CDR3 in DNA: TGCGCCAGCAGTGACGGGAGGACCTATAATTCACCCCTCCACCTT.

The rearrangement links TRBV29-1 to TRBJ2-7, with unresolved D. Germline CDR1 is SQVTM and CDR2 is ANQGSEA. The CDR3 is made up of 12 amino acids. The CDR3 is CSAPRWSDEQYF. DNA for the CDR3: TGCAGTGCCCCCCGGTGGTCGGACGAGCAGTACTTC.

At least ten counts were recorded for this clonotype. The CDR3 DNA is TGTGCCAGCAGCCTCCGGGGGACCGAGCAGTACGTC. As protein: CASSLRGTEQYV. The V call is TRBV6-2 or TRBV6-3, the J call TRBJ2-7, with a tentative D call TRBD2 (6 bases). V lost 6 bases, J lost 6 bases, and 12 bases lay in between. The CDR3 is 12 residues long. CDR1 MNHEY and CDR2 SVGEGT come from the germline V gene.

Written as DNA, the CDR3 is TGCAGCGTTGGGTCGGGACACTATGATAGTGAGCAGTTCTTC. Protein sequence: CSVGSGHYDSEQFF. The J gene is TRBJ2-1, the V gene TRBV29-1, with D perhaps TRBD1 (6 bases). The CDR3 covers 14 residues. V gave up 4 bases and J gave up 9 bases, with 19 bases separating them. The germline CDR1 and CDR2 sequences are SQVTM and ANQGSEA.

Many counts were recorded for this clonotype. The chain links TRBV10-2 to TRBJ2-1; the D call may be TRBD1 or TRBD2 (5 bases each). CDR3 size: 14 residues. Germline V CDR1 and CDR2: WSHSY, SAAADI. V gave up 4 bases and J gave up 7 bases, with 14 bases separating them. CDR3 in DNA: TGCGCCAGCAGTGCGGGGCAGACCAAAAATGAGCAGTTCTTC. Translating it yields CASSAGQTKNEQFF.

By proportion, this clonotype is medium-sized. The rearrangement uses TRBV29-1 and TRBJ2-1; 14 bases map to TRBD2. The V gene end was trimmed by 7 bases and the J gene end by 5 bases; junction bases not matched to a gene: 7. The CDR3 extends over 15 amino acids. CDR1 and CDR2 (germline): SQVTM, ANQGSEA. Here the CDR3 DNA reads TGCAGCGCACCCGGGACTAGCGGGGGAAACAATGAGCAGTTCTTC. Protein product: CSAPGTSGGNNEQFF.

Details on this clonotype: This is likely a read error, given that the CDR3 carries no conserved phenylalanine or tryptophan at its end. This chain uses TRBV4-3 with TRBJ2-7; D is possibly TRBD1 (6 bases). CDR1 LGHNA and CDR2 YSLEER come from the germline V gene. This CDR3 is 14 amino acids long. V shed 5 bases and J shed 0 bases, with 11 bases lying between them. The CDR3 DNA reads as TGCGCCAGCAGCAGGACAGCGAGCTCCTACGAGCAGTACCTC. As protein: CASSRTASSYEQYL.

This sequence joins TRBV29-1 and TRBJ1-1, with 7 bases aligning to TRBD1. Unmatched junction bases numbered 9, after V lost 6 bases and J lost 5 bases. This CDR3 contains 13 residues. From germline, CDR1 is SQVTM and CDR2 ANQGSEA. The CDR3 sequence is CSVLQTGRTEAFF. For the CDR3, the DNA is TGCAGCGTCCTCCAGACAGGGCGGACTGAAGCTTTCTTT.

The chain uses TRBV25-1 and TRBJ1-2, with unresolved D. The CDR3 runs to 12 residues. Trimming left V 4 bases short and J 4 bases short, with 7 bases between. CDR1 and CDR2 from the germline V gene are MGHDK and SYGVNS. Here the CDR3 reads CASSGAVYGYTF. CDR3 in DNA: TGTGCCAGCAGTGGCGCCGTCTATGGCTACACCTTC.

This clonotype has a count of ten or more. The CDR3 is CASSQSSYSNQPQHF. The DNA for the CDR3 is TGCGCCAGCAGCCAATCCAGCTATAGCAATCAGCCCCAGCATTTT. The chain joins TRBV4-1 to TRBJ1-5; no clear D. Germline loops: CDR1 MGHRA, CDR2 YSYEKL. With 2 bases removed from V and 0 bases from J, the gap between germline ends came to 8 bases. The CDR3 totals 15 residues.

The chain recombines TRBV20-1 with TRBJ1-6; possibly TRBD1 for D (6 bases). The CDR3 runs to 14 residues. V was trimmed by 1 base and J by 5 bases, leaving 9 bases between them. The germline CDR1 and CDR2 sequences are DFQATT and SNEGSKA (reference sequence). CDR3 region: CSARVAGDNSPLHF. In nucleotides, the CDR3 is TGCAGTGCTAGAGTTGCAGGGGATAATTCACCCCTCCACTTT.